This T cell receptor beta chain was profiled in a study of blood T cell repertoires in COVID-19. In the study overall: The United States, Italy and Spain provided the acute and convalescent COVID-19 samples.

Authors' analysis steps: Quantification of nucleated cells was approximated via reference gene primer amplification. Sequenced by immunoSEQ multiplex PCR; TCRdb stores in-frame clones only, minus some. V, J and clone size were drawn from that table, and D and trimming were deduced from the DNA. The sample has 110,000 to 150,000 clones, under 90% seen once. V dropped 0 bases and J dropped 6; count of bases not matched to a gene: 7. The CDR3 spans 16 residues. Germline assignment: CDR1 LGHNA and CDR2 YSLEER. The clonotype originates from a human donor in a cohort sampled during active COVID-19. The sequencing sample was made of peripheral blood. The genes are TRBV4-3 and TRBJ1-2; TRBD1 agrees at 10 bases. The CDR3 protein is CASSQDRDRGSHGYTF. The CDR3 DNA follows: TGCGCCAGCAGCCAAGATCGGGACAGGGGTTCCCATGGCTACACCTTC.